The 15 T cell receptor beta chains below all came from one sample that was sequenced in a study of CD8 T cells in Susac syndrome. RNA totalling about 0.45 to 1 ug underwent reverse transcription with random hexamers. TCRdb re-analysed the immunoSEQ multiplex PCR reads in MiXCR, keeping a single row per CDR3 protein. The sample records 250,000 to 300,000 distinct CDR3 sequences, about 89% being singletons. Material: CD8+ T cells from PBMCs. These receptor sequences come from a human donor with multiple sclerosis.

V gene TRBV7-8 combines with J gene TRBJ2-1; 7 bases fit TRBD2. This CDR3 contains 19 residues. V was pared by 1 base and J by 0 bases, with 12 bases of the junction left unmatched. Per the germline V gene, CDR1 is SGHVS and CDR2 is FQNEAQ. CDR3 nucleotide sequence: TGTGCCAGCAGCTTAGGAGCTAGCGGTTCCCTTAGCTCCTACAATGAGCAGTTCTTC. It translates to CASSLGASGSLSSYNEQFF.

The CDR3 coding sequence is TGTGCCAGCAGCCAAGCCCAGGCTAGCGGGGAAGGGAGCACAGATACGCAGTATTTT. It encodes CASSQAQASGEGSTDTQYF. The rearrangement joins TRBV4-2 to TRBJ2-3; 9 bases agree with TRBD2. The CDR3 loop spans 19 amino acids. With 1 base clipped from V and 0 bases from J, the junction kept 11 bases outside the gene matches. Per the germline V gene, CDR1 is LGHNA and CDR2 is YNFKEQ.

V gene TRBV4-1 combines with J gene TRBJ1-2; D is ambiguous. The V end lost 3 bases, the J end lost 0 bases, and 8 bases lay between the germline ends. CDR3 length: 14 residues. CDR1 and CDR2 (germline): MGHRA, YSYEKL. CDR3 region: CASSQAVANYGYTF. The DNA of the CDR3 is TGCGCCAGCAGCCAGGCGGTAGCTAACTATGGCTACACCTTC.

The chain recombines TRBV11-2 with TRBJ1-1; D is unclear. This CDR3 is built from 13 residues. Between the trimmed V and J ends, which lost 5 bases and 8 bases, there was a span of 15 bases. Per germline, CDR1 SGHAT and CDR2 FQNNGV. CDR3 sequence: CASSPARSREAFF. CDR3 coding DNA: TGTGCCAGCAGCCCGGCCCGTTCCAGGGAAGCTTTCTTT.

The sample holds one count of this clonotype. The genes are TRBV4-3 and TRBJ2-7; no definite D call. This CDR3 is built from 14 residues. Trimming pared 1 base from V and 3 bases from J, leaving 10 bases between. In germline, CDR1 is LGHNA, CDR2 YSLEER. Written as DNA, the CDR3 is TGCGCCAGCAGCCAAGTTCTGGGCCACTACGAGCAGTACTTC. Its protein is CASSQVLGHYEQYF.

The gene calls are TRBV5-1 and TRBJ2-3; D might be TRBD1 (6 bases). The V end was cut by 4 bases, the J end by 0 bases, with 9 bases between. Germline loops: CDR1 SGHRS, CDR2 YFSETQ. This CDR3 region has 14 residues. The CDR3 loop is CASSGTFSTDTQYF. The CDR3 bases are TGCGCCAGCAGCGGGACATTTAGCACAGATACGCAGTATTTT.

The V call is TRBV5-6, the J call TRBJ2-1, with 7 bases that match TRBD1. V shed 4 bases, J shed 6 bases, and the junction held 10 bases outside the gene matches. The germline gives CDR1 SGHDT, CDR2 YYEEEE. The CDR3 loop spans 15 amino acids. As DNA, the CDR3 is TGTGCCAGCAGCCCCATGACAGGGAAAATCAATGAGCAGTTCTTC. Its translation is CASSPMTGKINEQFF.

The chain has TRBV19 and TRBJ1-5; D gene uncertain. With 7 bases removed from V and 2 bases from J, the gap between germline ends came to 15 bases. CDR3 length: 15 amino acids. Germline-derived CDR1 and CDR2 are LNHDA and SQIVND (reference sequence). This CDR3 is CASTTTGRGNQPQHF. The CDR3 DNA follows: TGTGCCAGTACCACGACTGGGAGAGGCAATCAGCCCCAGCATTTT.

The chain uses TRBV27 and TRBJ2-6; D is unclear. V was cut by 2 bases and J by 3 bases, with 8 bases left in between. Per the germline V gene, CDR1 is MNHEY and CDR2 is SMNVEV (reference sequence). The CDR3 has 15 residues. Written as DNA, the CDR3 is TGTGCCAGCAGTTTACGGGTTAGTGGGGCCAACGTCCTGACTTTC. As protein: CASSLRVSGANVLTF.

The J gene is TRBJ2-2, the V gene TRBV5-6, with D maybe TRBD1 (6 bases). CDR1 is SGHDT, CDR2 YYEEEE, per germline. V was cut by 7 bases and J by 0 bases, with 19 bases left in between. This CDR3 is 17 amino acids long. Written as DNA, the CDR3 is TGTGCCAGCCATAGGTTGGGGGACATATCGAACACCGGGGAGCTGTTTTTT. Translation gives CASHRLGDISNTGELFF.

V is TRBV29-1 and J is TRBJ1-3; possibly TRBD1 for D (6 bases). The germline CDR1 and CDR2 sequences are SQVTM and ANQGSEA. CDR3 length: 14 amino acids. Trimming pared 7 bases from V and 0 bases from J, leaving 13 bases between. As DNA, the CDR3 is TGCAGCGCAGTCACAGGGTACTCTGGAAACACCATATATTTT. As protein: CSAVTGYSGNTIYF.

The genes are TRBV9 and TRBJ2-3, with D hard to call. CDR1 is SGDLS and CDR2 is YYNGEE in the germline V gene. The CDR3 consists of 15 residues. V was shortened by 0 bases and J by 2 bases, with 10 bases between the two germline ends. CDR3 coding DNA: TGTGCCAGCAGCGTAGACGGAGCAGACACAGATACGCAGTATTTT. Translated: CASSVDGADTDTQYF.

CDR3 loop: CAWSVLAPSYNEQFF. Written as DNA, the CDR3 is TGTGCCTGGAGTGTACTCGCTCCCTCCTACAATGAGCAGTTCTTC. The V gene is TRBV30, the J gene TRBJ2-1, with no clear D. The V gene lost 0 bases and the J gene lost 0 bases, with 9 bases spanning the gap. This CDR3 has 15 amino acids. Germline CDR1 GTSNPN, CDR2 SVGIG (reference sequence).

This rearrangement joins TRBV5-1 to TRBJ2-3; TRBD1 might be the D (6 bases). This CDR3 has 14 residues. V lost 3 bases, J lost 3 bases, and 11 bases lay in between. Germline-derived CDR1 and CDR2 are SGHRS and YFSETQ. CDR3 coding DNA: TGCGCCAGCAGCTCGCACAGGGAAACAGATACGCAGTATTTT. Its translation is CASSSHRETDTQYF.

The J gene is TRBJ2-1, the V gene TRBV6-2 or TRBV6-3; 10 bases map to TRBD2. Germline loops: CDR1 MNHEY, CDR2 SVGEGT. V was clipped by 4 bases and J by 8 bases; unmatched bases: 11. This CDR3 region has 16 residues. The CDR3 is CASSSSRAGGPHEQFF. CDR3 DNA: TGTGCCAGCAGTTCCAGCCGAGCGGGGGGGCCGCATGAGCAGTTCTTC.